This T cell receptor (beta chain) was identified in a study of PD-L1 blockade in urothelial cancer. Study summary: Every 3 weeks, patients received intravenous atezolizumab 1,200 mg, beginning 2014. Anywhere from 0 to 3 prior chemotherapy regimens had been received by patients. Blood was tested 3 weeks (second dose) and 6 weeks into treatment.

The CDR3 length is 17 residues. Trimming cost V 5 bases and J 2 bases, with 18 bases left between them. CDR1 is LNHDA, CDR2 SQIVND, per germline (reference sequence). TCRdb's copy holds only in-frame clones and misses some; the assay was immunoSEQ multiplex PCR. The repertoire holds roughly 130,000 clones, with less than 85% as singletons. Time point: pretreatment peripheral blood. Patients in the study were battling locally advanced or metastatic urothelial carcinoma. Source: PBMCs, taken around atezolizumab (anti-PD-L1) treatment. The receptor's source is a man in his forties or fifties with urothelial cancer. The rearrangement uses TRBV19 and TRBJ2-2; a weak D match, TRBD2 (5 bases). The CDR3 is CASSHRNRLINTGELFF. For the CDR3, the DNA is TGTGCCAGTAGTCACCGGAACCGACTAATTAACACCGGGGAGCTGTTTTTT.